Each of the 19 T cell receptor beta chains below was sequenced from the same sample in a study of CD8+CD57+ T cells in acquired aplastic anemia listed by TCRdb under 2018. The instrument was an Illumina HiSeq 2000. Profiling of TCR beta VDJ combinations and CDR3 sequences used genomic DNA as the template. The public reads were run again by TCRdb, first through fastp at Q25 and then through MiXCR, and only productive beta chains were kept. Rows merge per CDR3 protein into single entries with the most common DNA and genes. The sample table contains 200,000 to 300,000 distinct CDR3 sequences; only one count was recorded for roughly half of them. Approximately 7.8% of the sample lies in the top ten. The patients picked for sequencing were ones in whom flow cytometry had shown an expansion of CD8+CD57+ cells. Sequences were obtained from sorted CD4+, CD8+, or CD8+CD57+ T cells (not recorded which) from PBMCs. Source of these receptors: a human donor with aplastic anemia.

The CDR3 nucleotides are TGTGCCAGTAGTATCGCTCAGGGGGCGGAAGAGACCCAGTACTTC. Its translation is CASSIAQGAEETQYF. The chain uses TRBV19 and TRBJ2-5; TRBD1 aligns across 8 bases. Germline CDR1 LNHDA, CDR2 SQIVND (reference sequence). This CDR3 comprises 15 residues. J gave up 3 bases and V 3 bases, and 6 bases lay outside the gene matches.

V gene TRBV7-9 combines with J gene TRBJ2-7; a possible D gene is TRBD1 (6 bases). V lost 8 bases, J lost 2 bases, and 16 bases lay in between. Germline CDR1 is SEHNR and CDR2 is FQNEAQ (reference sequence). The CDR3 has 14 residues. DNA for the CDR3: TGTGCCAGCGGAGGAACAGGGTCGGCCTACGAGCAGTACTTC. It codes for CASGGTGSAYEQYF.

This clonotype was counted at least ten times. This sequence joins TRBV2 and TRBJ1-1; D is possibly TRBD1 (6 bases). The CDR3 loop spans 17 amino acids. The germline V gene has CDR1 SNHLY and CDR2 FYNNEI. Trimming shortened V by 4 bases and J by 0 bases, and 18 bases separated the two germline ends. CDR3 amino acids: CASSGGGGRTMNTEAFF. The CDR3 DNA follows: TGTGCCAGCAGTGGAGGAGGGGGACGAACTATGAACACTGAAGCTTTCTTT.

The rearrangement uses TRBV7-3 and TRBJ1-6; D remains ambiguous. Germline V gene sequence: CDR1 SGHTA, CDR2 FQGTGA. The CDR3 contains 15 residues. Between the trimmed V and J ends, which lost 2 bases and 9 bases, there was a span of 14 bases. The CDR3 spells CASSLAADLGSPLHF. CDR3 sequence (DNA): TGTGCCAGCAGCTTAGCGGCGGACTTAGGTTCACCCCTCCACTTT.

The chain uses TRBV19 and TRBJ1-6, with a tentative D call TRBD1 (6 bases). V gave up 4 bases and J gave up 8 bases, with 12 bases separating them. Germline V gene lookup returns CDR1 LNHDA and CDR2 SQIVND (reference sequence). This CDR3 region has 14 residues. The CDR3 region has the DNA TGTGCCAGTAGTACGGGGGGCACTTATTCACCCCTCCACTTT. It codes for CASSTGGTYSPLHF.

As regards this clonotype: Mismatch with germline at one junction end may stem from a read error. The chain joins TRBV29-1 to TRBJ1-1, with D hard to call. Germline CDR1 and CDR2: SQVTM and ANQGSEA. The CDR3 totals 13 residues. This chain's CDR3 is CSVEGRMNTEAFF. For the CDR3, the DNA is TGCAGCGTGGAAGGACGGATGAACACTGAAGCTTTCTTT.

This clonotype appeared many times. This sequence joins TRBV12-3 or TRBV12-4 and TRBJ2-3; a possible D gene is TRBD1 (8 bases). The CDR3 totals 16 residues. V lost 5 bases and J 6 bases, leaving 21 bases between the germline ends. As DNA, the CDR3 is TGTGCCAGCAGTATAGTTGGACAGGGACTACGGGATACGCAGTATTTT. This translates into CASSIVGQGLRDTQYF.

In this sample, this clonotype turned up many times. The chain has TRBV20-1 and TRBJ1-5, with 7 nucleotides matching TRBD1. The CDR3 is made up of 15 amino acids. The ends lost 7 bases at V and 3 bases at J; junction bases unmatched: 12. Germline CDR1 is DFQATT and CDR2 is SNEGSKA (reference sequence). CDR3 residues: CSVLRRDSNNQPQHF. In DNA form, the CDR3 reads TGCAGTGTTTTGAGGAGGGACAGCAACAATCAGCCCCAGCATTTT.

This clonotype was seen repeatedly, ten times or more. The chain is built from TRBV7-6 and TRBJ2-5, with D hard to call. Germline values: CDR1 SGHVS, CDR2 FNYEAQ. The CDR3 spans 13 residues. Trimming took off 0 bases at V and 6 bases at J, with 8 bases between the two ends. The CDR3 protein is CASSLASEKTQYF. The CDR3 nucleotides are TGTGCCAGCAGCTTAGCCAGCGAGAAGACCCAGTACTTC.

Turning to this clonotype: Sequence at one end of the junction differs from germline and may be a read error. V gene TRBV7-2 combines with J gene TRBJ2-2, with 7 nucleotides matching TRBD1. The DNA end is more similar to TRBJ1-1, so the J call may be wrong. This CDR3 comprises 14 residues. Germline loops: CDR1 SGHTA, CDR2 FQGNSA. In DNA, the CDR3 is TGTGCCAGCAAGAGGGGACAGTTGAACGCTGAAGCTTTCTTT. Protein product: CASKRGQLNAEAFF.

This chain links TRBV2 with TRBJ2-6, with 8 bases matching TRBD1. The V and J ends lost 7 bases and 0 bases, in that order; junction bases with no gene match: 11. The CDR3 covers 18 residues. In germline, CDR1 is SNHLY, CDR2 FYNNEI. CDR3 region: CASTEGGQGASGANVLTF. The CDR3 DNA reads as TGTGCCAGCACCGAAGGAGGACAGGGAGCCTCTGGGGCCAACGTCCTGACTTTC.

This clonotype was found many times. V usage is TRBV6-5 and J usage is TRBJ2-3; D is unresolved. The germline gives CDR1 MNHEY, CDR2 SVGAGI. The ends were cut back, 7 bases at V and 5 bases at J, with 13 bases in the middle. The length of the CDR3 is 13 residues. This chain's CDR3 is CASTSSYLDTQYF. The CDR3 bases are TGTGCCAGCACCTCTTCATATCTAGATACGCAGTATTTT.

This clonotype came up many times. The V call is TRBV5-1, the J call TRBJ2-7; TRBD1 might be the D (6 bases). From germline, CDR1 is SGHRS and CDR2 YFSETQ. The CDR3 totals 13 residues. Trimming shortened V by 5 bases and J by 4 bases, and 13 bases separated the two germline ends. The CDR3 spells CASRDSASYEQYF. The CDR3 DNA follows: TGCGCCAGCAGGGACAGTGCTTCGTACGAGCAGTACTTC.

The table lists this clonotype with many counts. This chain joins TRBV6-1 and TRBJ1-6, with TRBD1 as a possible D gene (5 bases). Trimming pared 6 bases from V and 0 bases from J, leaving 9 bases between. Germline-derived CDR1 and CDR2 are MNHNS and SASEGT. The CDR3 is 15 amino acids. CDR3 sequence reads: CASSPDSSYNSPLHF. The CDR3 DNA is TGTGCCAGCAGCCCCGACAGCTCCTATAATTCACCCCTCCACTTT.

This clonotype was counted ten times or more. The CDR3 loop reads CSARDLFVLAGTDTQYF. In nucleotides, the CDR3 is TGCAGTGCTAGAGACCTCTTTGTCCTAGCGGGTACAGATACGCAGTATTTT. J is TRBJ2-3 and V is TRBV20-1, with 8 bases lining up with TRBD2. The CDR3 consists of 17 residues. The trim removed 0 bases at V and 3 bases at J, leaving 11 bases unmatched. CDR1 is DFQATT, CDR2 SNEGSKA, per germline (reference sequence).

This clonotype was seen only a few times. The chain recombines TRBV10-3 with TRBJ2-7; no reliable D call. V lost 6 bases and J 4 bases, leaving 16 bases between the germline ends. CDR3 length equals 14 residues. Germline CDR1 ENHRY, CDR2 SYGVKD. Here the CDR3 DNA reads TGTGCCATCAGCCGCACAGTTCAGAGGTACGAGCAGTACTTC. It translates to CAISRTVQRYEQYF.

Ten or more counts support this clonotype. The chain employs TRBV20-1 and TRBJ2-2, with no clear D. The CDR3 runs to 12 residues. V lost 2 bases and J lost 5, with 6 bases in between. Germline values: CDR1 DFQATT, CDR2 SNEGSKA (reference sequence). CDR3 DNA sequence: TGCAGTGCTAGATTACAAACCGGGGAGCTGTTTTTT. Amino acids: CSARLQTGELFF.

This clonotype was observed a handful of times. The V gene is TRBV12-3 or TRBV12-4, the J gene TRBJ1-3; D may be TRBD1 (5 bases). The CDR3 consists of 14 residues. Trimming shortened V by 6 bases and J by 2 bases, and 11 bases separated the two germline ends. The CDR3 nucleotides are TGTGCCAGCAGACTCGGGGGGACTGGAAACACCATATATTTT. Its protein is CASRLGGTGNTIYF.

This chain joins TRBV30 and TRBJ1-4; TRBD1 aligns across 11 bases. CDR3 length: 13 amino acids. Trimming removed 4 bases from V and 10 bases from J; junction bases left unmatched: 5. Germline CDR1 GTSNPN, CDR2 SVGIG (reference sequence). The CDR3 nucleotides read TGTGCCTGGACCGGGACAGGGGGGGCAAAACTGTTTTTT. This codes for CAWTGTGGAKLFF.